This T cell receptor (beta chain) is from a study of blood T cell repertoires in COVID-19. In the study overall: There were acute and convalescent COVID-19 samples, and they came from the United States, Italy and Spain.

This clone is a singleton in its sample. The V gene end was trimmed by 0 bases and the J gene end by 1 base; junction bases not matched to a gene: 10. This CDR3 contains 19 residues. Germline values: CDR1 LGHDT, CDR2 YNNKEL (reference sequence). Repertoires were generated with immunoSEQ multiplex PCR, while TCRdb's copy carries only in-frame clones and drops some. The sample carries about 320,000 clones, around 88% recorded once. This receptor was taken from a woman aged 45-65 years with acute or convalescent COVID-19. Material for sequencing was peripheral blood. The gene calls are TRBV3-1 (or the pseudogene TRBV3-2) and TRBJ2-3; 10 bases match TRBD2. The DNA of the CDR3 is TGTGCCAGCAGCCAAGAACCCGGAGCTAGCGGGGGTCGCACAGATACGCAGTATTTT. Translation gives CASSQEPGASGGRTDTQYF.